The present entry profiles one TCR beta chain with its context. Antigen specificity is unknown. The sample belongs to a study of CD8+ T cells in alopecia areata. Sorted out of PBMCs were CD4+ T cells and CD8+ T cells. Study outcomes and limitations: Scalp sequencing also captures normal skin's resident alphabeta T cells.

Germline CDR1 is SGDLS and CDR2 is YYNGEE. CDR3 size: 15 residues. Unmatched junction bases numbered 4, after V lost 0 bases and J lost 4 bases. RNA was extracted and reverse transcribed into cDNA as the sequencing template. Libraries were prepared by immunoSEQ multiplex PCR; TCRdb keeps only in-frame clonotypes and omits some of them. Among 120,000 to 150,000 clones listed, about three fifths were seen once. Material for sequencing was CD8+ T cells sorted from blood. The sequence derives from a human donor in good health. This sequence joins TRBV9 and TRBJ2-5; TRBD2 matches 9 bases. The CDR3 DNA sequence: TGTGCCAGCAGCGTAGGGGGTAGCGGGAGAGAGACCCAGTACTTC. The encoded protein is CASSVGGSGRETQYF.